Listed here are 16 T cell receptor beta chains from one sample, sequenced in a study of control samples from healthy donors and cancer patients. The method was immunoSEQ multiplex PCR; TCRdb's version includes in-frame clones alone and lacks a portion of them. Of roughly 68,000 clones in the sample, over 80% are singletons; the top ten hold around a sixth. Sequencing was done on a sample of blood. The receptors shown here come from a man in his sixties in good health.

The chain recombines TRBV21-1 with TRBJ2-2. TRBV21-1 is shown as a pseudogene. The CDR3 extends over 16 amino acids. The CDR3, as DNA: TGTGCCAGCAGCAAAGTGAAAATCTGTTACACCGGGGAGCTGTTTTTT. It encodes CASSKVKICYTGELFF.

The CDR3 loop is CASSLPGGYGYTF. The CDR3 bases are TGCGCCAGCAGCTTGCCAGGGGGCTATGGCTACACCTTC. J is TRBJ1-2 and V is TRBV5-1; 7 bases line up with TRBD1. The CDR3 loop spans 13 amino acids. Looked up from germline, CDR1 is SGHRS and CDR2 is YFSETQ. V gave up 1 base and J gave up 4 bases; unmatched junction bases: 1. Based on the CDR3 plus reference TRBV5-1 and TRBJ1-2, the full variable domain is KAGVTQTPRYLIKTRGQQVTLSCSPISGHRSVSWYQQTPGQGLQFLFEYFSETQRNKGNFPGRFSGRQFSNSRSEMNVSTLELGDSALYLCASSLPGGYGYTFGSGTRLTVV.

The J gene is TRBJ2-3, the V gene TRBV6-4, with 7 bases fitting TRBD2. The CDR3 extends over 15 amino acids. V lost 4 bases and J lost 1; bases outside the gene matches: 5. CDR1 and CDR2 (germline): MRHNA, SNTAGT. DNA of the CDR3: TGTGCCAGCAGTGCGACTAGCTCGGGCACAGATACGCAGTATTTT. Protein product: CASSATSSGTDTQYF.

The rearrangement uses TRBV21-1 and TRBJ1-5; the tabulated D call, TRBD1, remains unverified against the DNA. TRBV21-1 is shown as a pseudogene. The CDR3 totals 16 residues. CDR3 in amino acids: CASSKGRAGVHQPQHF. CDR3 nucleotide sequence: TGTGCCAGCAGCAAAGGCCGCGCAGGGGTGCATCAGCCCCAGCATTTT.

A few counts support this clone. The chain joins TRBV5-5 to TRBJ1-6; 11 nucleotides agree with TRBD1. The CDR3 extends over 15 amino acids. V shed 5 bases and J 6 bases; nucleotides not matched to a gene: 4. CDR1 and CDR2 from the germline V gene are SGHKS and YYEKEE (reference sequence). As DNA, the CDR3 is TGTGCCAGCAGACCTGGACAGGGGGCTAATTCACCCCTCCACTTT. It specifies CASRPGQGANSPLHF.

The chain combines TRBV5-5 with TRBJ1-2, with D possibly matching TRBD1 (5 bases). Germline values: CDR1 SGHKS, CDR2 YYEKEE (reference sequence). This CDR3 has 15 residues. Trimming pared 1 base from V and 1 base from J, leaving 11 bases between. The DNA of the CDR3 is TGTGCCAGCAGCTTGCAGGGAGGGTTTAACTATGGCTACACCTTC. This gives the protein CASSLQGGFNYGYTF.

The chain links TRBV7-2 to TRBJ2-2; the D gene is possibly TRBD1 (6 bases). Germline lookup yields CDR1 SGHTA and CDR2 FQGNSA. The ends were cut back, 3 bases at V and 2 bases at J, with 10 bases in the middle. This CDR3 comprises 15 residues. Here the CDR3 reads CASSFRTANTGELFF. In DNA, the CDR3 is TGTGCCAGCAGCTTTCGGACAGCAAACACCGGGGAGCTGTTTTTT.

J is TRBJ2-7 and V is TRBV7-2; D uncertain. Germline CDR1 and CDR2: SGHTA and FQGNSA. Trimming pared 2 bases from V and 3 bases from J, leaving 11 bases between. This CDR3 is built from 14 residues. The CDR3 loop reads CASSLSWQDYEQYF. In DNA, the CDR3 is TGTGCCAGCAGCTTATCCTGGCAGGACTACGAGCAGTACTTC.

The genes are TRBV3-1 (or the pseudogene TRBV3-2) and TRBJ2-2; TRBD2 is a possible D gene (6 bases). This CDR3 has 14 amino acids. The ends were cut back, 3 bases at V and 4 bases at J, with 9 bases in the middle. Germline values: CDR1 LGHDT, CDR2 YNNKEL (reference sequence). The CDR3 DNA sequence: TGTGCCAGCAGCCATGGGGGAGGCACCGGGGAGCTGTTTTTT. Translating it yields CASSHGGGTGELFF.

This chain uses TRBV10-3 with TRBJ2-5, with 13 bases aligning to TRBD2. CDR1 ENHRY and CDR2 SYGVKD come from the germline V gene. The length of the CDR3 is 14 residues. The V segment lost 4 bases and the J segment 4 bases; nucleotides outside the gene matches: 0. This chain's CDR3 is CAISGLAGGETQYF. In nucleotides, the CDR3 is TGTGCCATCAGTGGACTAGCGGGAGGAGAGACCCAGTACTTC.

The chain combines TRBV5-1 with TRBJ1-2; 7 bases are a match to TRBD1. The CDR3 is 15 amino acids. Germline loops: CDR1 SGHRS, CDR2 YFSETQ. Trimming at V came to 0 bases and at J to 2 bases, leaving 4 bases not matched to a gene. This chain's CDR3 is CASSLADRVNYGYTF. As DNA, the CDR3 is TGCGCCAGCAGCTTGGCCGACAGGGTAAACTATGGCTACACCTTC.

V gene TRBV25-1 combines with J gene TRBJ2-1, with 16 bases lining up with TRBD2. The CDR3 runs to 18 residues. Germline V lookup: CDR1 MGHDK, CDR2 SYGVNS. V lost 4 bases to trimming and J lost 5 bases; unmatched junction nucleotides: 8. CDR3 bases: TGTGCCAGCAGTGCCGGGACTAGCGGGAGGGCCTCACACAATGAGCAGTTCTTC. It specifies CASSAGTSGRASHNEQFF.

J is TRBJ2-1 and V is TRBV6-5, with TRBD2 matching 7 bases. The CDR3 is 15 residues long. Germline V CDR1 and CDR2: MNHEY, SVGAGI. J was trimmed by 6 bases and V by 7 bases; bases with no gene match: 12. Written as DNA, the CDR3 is TGTGCCAGCACCTTGGGGGGAGGGATCGGCAATGAGCAGTTCTTC. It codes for CASTLGGGIGNEQFF.

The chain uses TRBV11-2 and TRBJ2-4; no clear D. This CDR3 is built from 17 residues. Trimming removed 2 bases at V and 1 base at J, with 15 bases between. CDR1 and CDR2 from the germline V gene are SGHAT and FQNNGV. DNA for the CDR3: TGTGCCAGCAGCTTACCCCAAGTTTATGCGGCCAAAAACATTCAGTACTTC. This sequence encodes CASSLPQVYAAKNIQYF.

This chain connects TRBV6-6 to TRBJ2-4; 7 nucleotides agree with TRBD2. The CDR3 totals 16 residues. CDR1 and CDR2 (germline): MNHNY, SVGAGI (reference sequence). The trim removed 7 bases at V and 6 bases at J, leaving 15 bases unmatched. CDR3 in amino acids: CASTPLGAGALNIQYF. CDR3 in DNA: TGTGCCAGCACTCCCCTCGGGGCGGGAGCCTTAAACATTCAGTACTTC.

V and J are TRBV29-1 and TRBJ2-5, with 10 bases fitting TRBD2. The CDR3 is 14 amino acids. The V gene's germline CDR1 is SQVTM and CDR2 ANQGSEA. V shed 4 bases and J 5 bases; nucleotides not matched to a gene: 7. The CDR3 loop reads CSVAVAGGLETQYF. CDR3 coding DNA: TGCAGCGTTGCGGTAGCGGGAGGACTGGAGACCCAGTACTTC. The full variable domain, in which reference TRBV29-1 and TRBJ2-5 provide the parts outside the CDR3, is SAVISQKPSRDICQRGTSLTIQCQVDSQVTMMFWYRQQPGQSLTLIATANQGSEATYESGFVIDKFPISRPNLTFSTLTVSNMSPEDSSIYLCSVAVAGGLETQYFGPGTRLLVL.